These 27 T cell receptor beta chains originate from one sample sequenced in a study of shared clonotypes between healthy human individuals. Assay used: immunoSEQ multiplex PCR; TCRdb lists only in-frame clones, some missing. Found here are 2 million to 2.5 million clones, about nine tenths of them singletons; the top ten hold around 0.4%. The sequencing sample was made of naive CD4+ T cells from PBMCs. Subset specified: CD45RA+ positively selected. These receptor sequences come from a man aged 18 to 29 in good health. Some clones in this sample may be carry-over from other donors' samples.

V is TRBV6-1 and J is TRBJ1-1; D remains unclear. Germline V gene lookup returns CDR1 MNHNS and CDR2 SASEGT. The CDR3 is 14 amino acids. Trimming cost V 4 bases and J 3 bases, with 12 bases left between them. CDR3 residues: CASSVETRYTEAFF. The CDR3 region has the DNA TGTGCCAGCAGTGTCGAGACCCGTTACACTGAAGCTTTCTTT.

As to this clone: The same CDR3 can be traced to other DNA sequences in this sample. The gene calls are TRBV5-5 and TRBJ1-4; TRBD1 matches at 7 bases. The V gene's germline CDR1 is SGHKS and CDR2 YYEKEE (reference sequence). The CDR3 spans 14 residues. Unmatched junction bases numbered 3, after V lost 3 bases and J lost 4 bases. The CDR3 reads CASSWQGGNEKLFF. CDR3 bases: TGTGCCAGCAGCTGGCAGGGGGGTAATGAAAAACTGTTTTTT. Together with reference TRBV5-5 and TRBJ1-4, the CDR3 gives the full variable domain: DAGVTQSPTHLIKTRGQQVTLRCSPISGHKSVSWYQQVLGQGPQFIFQYYEKEERGRGNFPDRFSARQFPNYSSELNVNALLLGDSALYLCASSWQGGNEKLFFGSGTQLSVL.

The V and J genes are TRBV19 and TRBJ2-1, with 7 bases lining up with TRBD2. Germline CDR1 LNHDA, CDR2 SQIVND (reference sequence). Trimming cost V 0 bases and J 12 bases; bases outside gene matches: 5. The CDR3 is 13 amino acids. CDR3 protein: CASSIDLAGSQFF. Here the CDR3 DNA reads TGTGCCAGTAGTATAGATTTAGCGGGCTCGCAGTTCTTC.

The chain has TRBV7-9 and TRBJ2-1; 14 nucleotides line up with TRBD2. CDR3 length equals 16 residues. CDR1 SEHNR and CDR2 FQNEAQ come from the germline V gene (reference sequence). Unmatched junction bases numbered 5, after V lost 5 bases and J lost 5 bases. The CDR3 loop is CASSRRTSGRNNEQFF. The DNA for the CDR3 is TGTGCCAGCAGCCGACGGACTAGCGGGAGGAACAATGAGCAGTTCTTC.

V and J are TRBV29-1 and TRBJ2-1; D possibly matches TRBD1 or TRBD2 (5 bases each). Germline lookup yields CDR1 SQVTM and CDR2 ANQGSEA. Trimming shortened V by 8 bases and J by 5 bases, and 19 bases separated the two germline ends. CDR3 length: 14 amino acids. Here the CDR3 DNA reads TGCAGCATTCGACACCGGGGCGGTCACAATGAGCAGTTCTTC. The encoded protein is CSIRHRGGHNEQFF.

The chain recombines TRBV5-6 with TRBJ1-5; possibly TRBD1 for D (6 bases). The CDR3 consists of 16 residues. V gave up 2 bases and J gave up 5 bases, with 17 bases separating them. CDR1 SGHDT and CDR2 YYEEEE come from the germline V gene. CDR3 sequence: CASSLMDSDRDQPQHF. The CDR3 DNA reads TGTGCCAGCAGCTTAATGGACAGCGACCGAGATCAGCCCCAGCATTTT.

The rearrangement joins TRBV5-4 to TRBJ2-7, with a weak D call TRBD1 (6 bases). The CDR3 runs 15 residues. V was trimmed by 2 bases and J by 3 bases, leaving 15 bases between them. The V gene's germline CDR1 is SGHNT and CDR2 YYREEE (reference sequence). CDR3 coding DNA: TGTGCCAGCAGCTTAGGTGGGCAGGGGATCTACGAGCAGTACTTC. Its protein product is CASSLGGQGIYEQYF.

The chain links TRBV14 to TRBJ2-5, with D perhaps TRBD1 (5 bases). Looked up from germline, CDR1 is SGHDN and CDR2 is FVKESK. The CDR3 covers 15 residues. Trimming stripped 1 base from V and 5 bases from J, with 14 bases between. This CDR3 is CASSQGYRGRETQYF. CDR3 nucleotide sequence: TGTGCCAGCAGCCAAGGATATAGGGGCCGGGAGACCCAGTACTTC. The full variable domain, its missing parts supplied by reference TRBV14 and TRBJ2-5, is EAGVTQFPSHSVIEKGQTVTLRCDPISGHDNLYWYRRVMGKEIKFLLHFVKESKQDESGMPNNRFLAERTGGTYSTLKVQPAELEDSGVYFCASSQGYRGRETQYFGPGTRLLVL.

The chain couples TRBV7-9 to TRBJ1-6, with D hard to call. Germline V gives CDR1 SEHNR, CDR2 FQNEAQ (reference sequence). The germline V and J ends were trimmed by 5 bases and 7 bases, with 18 bases remaining between them. The CDR3 loop spans 16 amino acids. The CDR3, as DNA: TGTGCCAGCAGCCCCGGCTTTTCCACATACAATTCACCCCTCCACTTT. Translating it yields CASSPGFSTYNSPLHF.

The chain recombines TRBV28 with TRBJ2-1; a possible D gene is TRBD1 (6 bases). The CDR3 is 13 residues long. The germline V and J ends were trimmed by 6 bases and 8 bases, with 14 bases remaining between them. Per the germline V gene, CDR1 is MDHEN and CDR2 is SYDVKM. CDR3 residues: CASRGRGRDEQFF. The DNA for the CDR3 is TGTGCCAGCAGGGGCAGGGGAAGGGATGAGCAGTTCTTC.

DNA of the CDR3: TGTGCCAGCAGCTTATCCAGCCGCTACGAGCAGTACTTC. As protein: CASSLSSRYEQYF. V and J are TRBV7-2 and TRBJ2-7; D call uncertain. Deletions cut 2 bases from V and 3 bases from J, with 8 bases between. Germline V gene data show CDR1 as SGHTA and CDR2 as FQGNSA. The CDR3 length is 13 residues.

The chain joins TRBV28 to TRBJ1-4, with 7 bases aligning to TRBD1. Per germline, CDR1 MDHEN and CDR2 SYDVKM. The length of the CDR3 is 14 residues. Unmatched junction bases numbered 9, after V lost 6 bases and J lost 8 bases. CDR3 region: CASSSWDSREKLFF. For the CDR3, the DNA is TGTGCCAGCAGCTCATGGGACAGTCGGGAAAAACTGTTTTTT.

The rearrangement links TRBV7-8 to TRBJ1-4; the D is unclear. The V end lost 2 bases, the J end lost 8 bases, and 9 bases lay between the germline ends. The germline CDR1 and CDR2 sequences are SGHVS and FQNEAQ. The CDR3 extends over 13 amino acids. The CDR3 is CASSLRFEEKLFF. Here the CDR3 DNA reads TGTGCCAGCAGCTTAAGGTTTGAGGAAAAACTGTTTTTT.

The chain has TRBV2 and TRBJ2-2, with D maybe TRBD2 (6 bases). Germline CDR1 reads SNHLY; CDR2 reads FYNNEI. The length of the CDR3 is 14 residues. Trimming took 5 bases from V and 5 from J, leaving 12 bases between them. The CDR3 spells CASSWGLTTGELFF. CDR3 in DNA: TGTGCCAGCAGTTGGGGACTCACAACCGGGGAGCTGTTTTTT.

About this clone: Other DNA sequences of this sample code for an identical CDR3. The J gene is TRBJ2-5, the V gene TRBV7-2, with no clear D. The CDR3 is 13 residues long. V lost 5 bases and J lost 2, with 9 bases in between. Germline V gives CDR1 SGHTA, CDR2 FQGNSA. The CDR3 region is CASSPGTQETQYF. For the CDR3, the DNA is TGTGCCAGCAGCCCAGGTACTCAAGAGACCCAGTACTTC.

The chain links TRBV11-2 to TRBJ2-1; D uncertain. This CDR3 spans 13 amino acids. The V end lost 5 bases, the J end lost 0 bases, and 5 bases lay between the germline ends. The germline V gene has CDR1 SGHAT and CDR2 FQNNGV. In DNA form, the CDR3 reads TGTGCCAGCAGCCCTAGCTCCTACAATGAGCAGTTCTTC. Its protein product is CASSPSSYNEQFF.

This rearrangement joins TRBV6-5 to TRBJ2-7; D is possibly TRBD1 (6 bases). CDR3 size: 15 residues. CDR1 is MNHEY, CDR2 SVGAGI, per germline. Trimming cost V 2 bases and J 3 bases, with 14 bases left between them. The CDR3 spells CASSYRTGNGYEQYF. The DNA for the CDR3 is TGTGCCAGCAGTTACCGAACAGGGAACGGCTACGAGCAGTACTTC.

The rearrangement joins TRBV4-2 to TRBJ2-7; 7 positions agree with TRBD1. CDR3 length: 17 amino acids. The trim removed 3 bases at V and 2 bases at J, leaving 13 bases unmatched. Germline-derived CDR1 and CDR2 are LGHNA and YNFKEQ. In DNA, the CDR3 is TGTGCCAGCAGCCATACGGGACAGCCGAACTCCCCCTACGAGCAGTACTTC. Translated, it gives CASSHTGQPNSPYEQYF.

The chain uses TRBV6-1 and TRBJ1-2, with unresolved D. V lost 5 bases to trimming and J lost 4 bases, with 5 bases between them. Germline values: CDR1 MNHNS, CDR2 SASEGT. The CDR3 covers 11 residues. CDR3: CASSHSYGYTF. The CDR3 nucleotides are TGTGCCAGCAGTCACAGCTATGGCTACACCTTC.

This clone was detected a few times. V usage is TRBV9 and J usage is TRBJ2-2; the D gene is possibly TRBD2 (6 bases). The germline V and J ends were trimmed by 1 base and 9 bases, with 10 bases remaining between them. Per the germline V gene, CDR1 is SGDLS and CDR2 is YYNGEE. This CDR3 contains 13 residues. CDR3 region: CASSVSEGWELFF. CDR3 sequence (DNA): TGTGCCAGCAGCGTATCGGAGGGTTGGGAGCTGTTTTTT.

Turning to this clone: One end of the junction does not line up with germline, which may come from a read error. The chain recombines TRBV23-1 with TRBJ2-5; 8 bases agree with TRBD2. TRBV23-1 belongs to the ORF category, with a function that is uncertain. The CDR3 contains 14 residues. In nucleotides, the CDR3 is TGCGCCAGCAGTCCCAGAATCGACCAGCGGGAGTGGGACTTC. Translating gives CASSPRIDQREWDF.

The gene calls are TRBV30 and TRBJ1-2, with TRBD1 as a possible D gene (6 bases). Germline V CDR1 and CDR2: GTSNPN, SVGIG (reference sequence). V lost 2 bases, J lost 6 bases, and 19 bases lay in between. The length of the CDR3 is 15 residues. In DNA, the CDR3 is TGTGCCTGGAGTCTTCTTTCCGACAGGCGAAATGGCTACACCTTC. Residues: CAWSLLSDRRNGYTF.

The rearrangement links TRBV6-1 to TRBJ1-5; D is unclear. Germline CDR1 and CDR2: MNHNS and SASEGT. With 0 bases removed from V and 1 base from J, the gap between germline ends came to 10 bases. This CDR3 contains 16 residues. For the CDR3, the DNA is TGTGCCAGCAGTGAAGCTCCAGGTCCGAGCAATCAGCCCCAGCATTTT. Its protein product is CASSEAPGPSNQPQHF.

This clone was detected a few times. The J gene is TRBJ1-1, the V gene TRBV4-2; the D is unclear. V lost 0 bases and J 8 bases, leaving 7 bases between the germline ends. The CDR3 extends over 12 amino acids. CDR1 is LGHNA, CDR2 YNFKEQ, per germline. CDR3 in amino acids: CASSQDSMEAFF. The DNA of the CDR3 is TGTGCCAGCAGCCAAGATTCGATGGAAGCTTTCTTT.

V is TRBV12-1 and J is TRBJ2-2; the D call of TRBD1 is as the table states it, not checked on the DNA. TRBV12-1 represents a pseudogene. The CDR3 totals 15 residues. For the CDR3, the DNA is TGTGCCAGCAGCTTTCACGAAGACAGAACCGGGGAGCTGTTTTTT. Translated: CASSFHEDRTGELFF.

The V gene is TRBV10-3, the J gene TRBJ2-1; D might be TRBD1 or TRBD2, each matching 5 bases. CDR1 ENHRY and CDR2 SYGVKD come from the germline V gene. The V and J ends lost 4 bases and 6 bases respectively, with 10 bases between them. The CDR3 extends over 13 amino acids. The CDR3 nucleotides read TGTGCCATCAGTGGAGGGGTCGGCAATGAGCAGTTCTTC. Translated: CAISGGVGNEQFF.

The V and J genes are TRBV15 and TRBJ1-3; D unresolved. CDR1 is LNHNV, CDR2 YYDKDF, per germline (reference sequence). V dropped 0 bases and J dropped 4 bases, with 13 bases sitting between them. The CDR3 sequence is 16 residues long. CDR3 nucleotides: TGTGCCACCAGCAGAGATTCAGCACTGAGCGGAAACACCATATATTTT. Translation gives CATSRDSALSGNTIYF.